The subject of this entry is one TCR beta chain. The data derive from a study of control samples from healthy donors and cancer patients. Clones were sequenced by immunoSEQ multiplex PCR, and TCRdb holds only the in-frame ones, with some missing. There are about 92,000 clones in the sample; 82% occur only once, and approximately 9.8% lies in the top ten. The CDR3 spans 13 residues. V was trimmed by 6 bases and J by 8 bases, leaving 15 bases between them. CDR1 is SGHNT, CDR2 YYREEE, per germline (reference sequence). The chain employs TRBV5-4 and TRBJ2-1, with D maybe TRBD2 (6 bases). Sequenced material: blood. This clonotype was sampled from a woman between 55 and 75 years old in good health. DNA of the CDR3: TGTGCCAGCACCGGAGGAGGGTGGGATGAGCAGTTCTTC. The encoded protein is CASTGGGWDEQFF.